The next 29 T cell receptor beta chains were all read from a single sample in a study of T cell responses to AZD1222 COVID-19 vaccine. The protocol was immunoSEQ multiplex PCR, while the TCRdb copy is restricted to in-frame clones and leaves out a portion. The data contain around 100,000 clones, approximately 92% of them singletons. The source material was peripheral blood, sampled on day 0 of AZD1222 vaccination. All receptors come from an adult in good health.

The chain recombines TRBV5-1 with TRBJ1-2, with a weak D call TRBD1 (6 bases). Germline values: CDR1 SGHRS, CDR2 YFSETQ. V lost 2 bases, J lost 1 base, and 6 bases lay in between. The CDR3 runs 13 residues. The CDR3 DNA reads TGCGCCAGCAGCTTACAGGGTAACTATGGCTACACCTTC. Translated, it gives CASSLQGNYGYTF.

The rearrangement links TRBV30 to TRBJ1-2, with a weak D call TRBD1 (6 bases). V was clipped by 2 bases and J by 2 bases, with 9 bases between them. The length of the CDR3 is 13 residues. The germline V gene encodes CDR1 GTSNPN and CDR2 SVGIG (reference sequence). The CDR3 reads CAWSPGANYGYTF. The CDR3 DNA is TGTGCCTGGAGTCCAGGGGCGAACTATGGCTACACCTTC.

The gene calls are TRBV28 and TRBJ2-5; tentative D call: TRBD2 (6 bases). CDR1 and CDR2 (germline): MDHEN, SYDVKM. The CDR3 spans 15 residues. Deletions cut 5 bases from V and 2 bases from J, with 15 bases between. The CDR3 region has the DNA TGTGCCAGCAGTCCAAACGACGGAGGGCAAGAGACCCAGTACTTC. It is translated as CASSPNDGGQETQYF.

V is TRBV5-1 and J is TRBJ2-1; D uncertain. CDR3 length: 12 amino acids. The V and J ends lost 3 bases and 8 bases respectively, with 9 bases between them. Looked up from germline, CDR1 is SGHRS and CDR2 is YFSETQ. CDR3 sequence (DNA): TGCGCCAGCAGCTCGGATCTTTATGAGCAGTTCTTC. Protein: CASSSDLYEQFF.

This chain uses TRBV7-8 with TRBJ2-5; no definite D call. The CDR3 has 13 residues. From germline, CDR1 is SGHVS and CDR2 FQNEAQ. Trimming cost V 2 bases and J 5 bases, with 9 bases left between them. The CDR3 loop is CASSLSVGETQYF. Written as DNA, the CDR3 is TGTGCCAGCAGCTTAAGTGTAGGGGAGACCCAGTACTTC.

This clone was picked up one time. The chain joins TRBV6-5 to TRBJ1-3, with a tentative D call TRBD1 (6 bases). The CDR3 runs 15 residues. V was pared by 7 bases and J by 4 bases, with 17 bases between. Germline-derived CDR1 and CDR2 are MNHEY and SVGAGI. CDR3 in amino acids: CASISPGAAGNTIYF. The CDR3, as DNA: TGTGCCAGCATTTCCCCAGGGGCGGCAGGAAACACCATATATTTT.

V and J are TRBV7-9 and TRBJ2-3, with 8 bases identical to TRBD2. Germline CDR1 reads SEHNR; CDR2 reads FQNEAQ (reference sequence). The CDR3 is 17 amino acids. With 2 bases clipped from V and 0 bases from J, the junction kept 7 bases outside the gene matches. In DNA form, the CDR3 reads TGTGCCAGCAGCTTATGGCGGGGGGCATCTAGCACAGATACGCAGTATTTT. This sequence encodes CASSLWRGASSTDTQYF.

The chain employs TRBV6-2 or TRBV6-3 and TRBJ1-6; D ambiguous. Per the germline V gene, CDR1 is MNHEY and CDR2 is SVGEGT. CDR3 length: 16 residues. V lost 6 bases and J 3 bases, leaving 15 bases between the germline ends. CDR3 nucleotide sequence: TGTGCCAGCAGCCCTATGGAGGTTGACTATAATTCACCCCTCCACTTT. Its protein is CASSPMEVDYNSPLHF.

This clone was picked up a small number of times. The gene calls are TRBV28 and TRBJ1-5; D gene ambiguous. Between the trimmed V and J ends, which lost 0 bases and 6 bases, there was a span of 3 bases. The CDR3 sequence is 12 residues long. The germline V gene encodes CDR1 MDHEN and CDR2 SYDVKM. The DNA of the CDR3 is TGTGCCAGCAGTTTATGGGCTCAGCCCCAGCATTTT. Translating it yields CASSLWAQPQHF.

This chain links TRBV5-1 with TRBJ2-6; no reliable D call. The germline V and J ends were trimmed by 0 bases and 1 base, with 14 bases remaining between them. The CDR3 runs to 18 residues. The germline V gene has CDR1 SGHRS and CDR2 YFSETQ. The CDR3 reads CASSLAPGLRSGANVLTF. Here the CDR3 DNA reads TGCGCCAGCAGCTTGGCGCCCGGGCTTAGGTCTGGGGCCAACGTCCTGACTTTC. The full variable domain, in which reference TRBV5-1 and TRBJ2-6 provide the parts outside the CDR3, is KAGVTQTPRYLIKTRGQQVTLSCSPISGHRSVSWYQQTPGQGLQFLFEYFSETQRNKGNFPGRFSGRQFSNSRSEMNVSTLELGDSALYLCASSLAPGLRSGANVLTFGAGSRLTVL.

In its sample, this clone was seen once. This chain's CDR3 is CAISVRLGGEEAFF. CDR3 nucleotides: TGTGCCATCAGTGTCAGATTAGGTGGCGAAGAAGCTTTCTTT. The chain employs TRBV10-3 and TRBJ1-1; D ambiguous. Germline V gene lookup returns CDR1 ENHRY and CDR2 SYGVKD. There are 14 residues in the CDR3. Deletions cut 4 bases from V and 8 bases from J, with 17 bases between.

Written as DNA, the CDR3 is TGTGCCACCAGTGATCCGGGAGCGCAGGGCACAGATACGCAGTATTTT. This sequence encodes CATSDPGAQGTDTQYF. J is TRBJ2-3 and V is TRBV24-1, with D possibly being TRBD2 (6 bases). V lost 3 bases to trimming and J lost 1 base, with 13 bases between them. This CDR3 has 16 residues. Per germline, CDR1 KGHDR and CDR2 SFDVKD.

The J gene is TRBJ1-6, the V gene TRBV7-9; D is unresolved. This CDR3 is 13 amino acids long. Looked up from germline, CDR1 is SEHNR and CDR2 is FQNEAQ (reference sequence). Trimming stripped 1 base from V and 11 bases from J, with 9 bases between. In DNA form, the CDR3 reads TGTGCCAGCAGCTTAGGGTCTGCGGCACCCCTCCACTTT. It codes for CASSLGSAAPLHF.

The chain has TRBV28 and TRBJ1-5, with TRBD1 matching over 8 bases. The J segment lost 2 bases and the V segment lost 4 bases, leaving 1 base of the junction unmatched. The CDR3 extends over 14 amino acids. Germline loops: CDR1 MDHEN, CDR2 SYDVKM. CDR3 DNA: TGTGCCAGCAGTTCGGGACAGGGCAATCAGCCCCAGCATTTT. It yields the protein CASSSGQGNQPQHF.

The CDR3 sequence: CASSLFGGGGYNEQFF. The CDR3 DNA reads TGTGCCAGCAGCCTCTTTGGCGGGGGGGGCTACAATGAGCAGTTCTTC. The rearrangement uses TRBV3-1 (or the pseudogene TRBV3-2) and TRBJ2-1; 9 positions match TRBD2. Per the germline V gene, CDR1 is LGHDT and CDR2 is YNNKEL (reference sequence). V lost 4 bases, J lost 3 bases, and 7 bases stayed unmatched. The CDR3 loop spans 16 amino acids.

V and J are TRBV6-4 and TRBJ1-4; a possible D gene is TRBD1 (6 bases). The CDR3 consists of 18 residues. V lost 8 bases and J lost 0, with 22 bases in between. From germline, CDR1 is MRHNA and CDR2 SNTAGT. The DNA for the CDR3 is TGTGCCAGCGTAAATCCGCGGACAGCAGAACCAACTAATGAAAAACTGTTTTTT. This sequence encodes CASVNPRTAEPTNEKLFF.

CDR3 nucleotides: TGCGCCACCCAACAGCCCCTCAAGCCCCAGCATTTT. This sequence encodes CATQQPLKPQHF. V usage is TRBV5-1 and J usage is TRBJ1-5; no clear D. The CDR3 covers 12 residues. Trimming pared 9 bases from V and 8 bases from J, leaving 15 bases between. Germline V gene data show CDR1 as SGHRS and CDR2 as YFSETQ. The full variable domain, rest sourced from reference TRBV5-1 and TRBJ1-5, is KAGVTQTPRYLIKTRGQQVTLSCSPISGHRSVSWYQQTPGQGLQFLFEYFSETQRNKGNFPGRFSGRQFSNSRSEMNVSTLELGDSALYLCATQQPLKPQHFGDGTRLSIL.

In nucleotides, the CDR3 is TGTGCCAGCAGCCAAGAAAGTTGGCAACCACAAAACACCGGGGAGCTGTTTTTT. Residues: CASSQESWQPQNTGELFF. V and J are TRBV4-2 and TRBJ2-2; D unresolved. CDR3 length equals 18 residues. CDR1 is LGHNA, CDR2 YNFKEQ, per germline. With 0 bases removed from V and 2 bases from J, the gap between germline ends came to 16 bases.

This chain joins TRBV24-1 and TRBJ1-2; D not certain. Trimming stripped 4 bases from V and 7 bases from J, with 6 bases between. This CDR3 is 11 amino acids long. Germline assignment: CDR1 KGHDR and CDR2 SFDVKD. CDR3 in amino acids: CATSDAIGYTF. The CDR3 DNA follows: TGTGCCACCAGTGACGCTATTGGCTACACCTTC.

V gene TRBV24-1 combines with J gene TRBJ1-2, with 9 bases that match TRBD1. CDR1 and CDR2 from the germline V gene are KGHDR and SFDVKD. The J segment lost 4 bases and the V segment lost 4 bases, leaving 9 bases of the junction unmatched. The CDR3 is 16 residues long. CDR3 DNA sequence: TGTGCCACCAGTGAGGCCCCGGACAGGGGCACCTATGGCTACACCTTC. Translated: CATSEAPDRGTYGYTF.

The chain carries TRBV9 and TRBJ2-3; no definite D call. CDR3 length: 14 amino acids. Germline values: CDR1 SGDLS, CDR2 YYNGEE. V was shortened by 2 bases and J by 1 base, with 8 bases between the two germline ends. For the CDR3, the DNA is TGTGCCAGCAGCGTGGGCCCTCGCACAGATACGCAGTATTTT. Translated: CASSVGPRTDTQYF.

The chain joins TRBV4-3 to TRBJ1-2; D perhaps matches TRBD1 (6 bases). The germline V gene encodes CDR1 LGHNA and CDR2 YSLEER. The CDR3 spans 16 residues. The V end was cut by 0 bases, the J end by 4 bases, with 15 bases between. CDR3 coding DNA: TGCGCCAGCAGCCAAGATCACGGACAGAGCTTCTATGGCTACACCTTC. It translates to CASSQDHGQSFYGYTF.

The rearrangement joins TRBV10-1 to TRBJ1-1; D remains unclear. The germline CDR1 and CDR2 sequences are WNHNN and SYGVQD (reference sequence). This CDR3 is built from 15 residues. Trimming shortened V by 8 bases and J by 0 bases, and 16 bases separated the two germline ends. The CDR3 reads CASPPWSVVNTEAFF. The CDR3 DNA is TGCGCCAGCCCTCCCTGGAGCGTGGTGAACACTGAAGCTTTCTTT.

The J gene is TRBJ2-1, the V gene TRBV7-2; 9 bases map to TRBD1. J gave up 0 bases and V 4 bases, and 4 bases lay outside the gene matches. Per germline, CDR1 SGHTA and CDR2 FQGNSA. This CDR3 region has 16 residues. The CDR3 nucleotides are TGTGCCAGCAGCTCCAGGACAGGGGTCTCCTACAATGAGCAGTTCTTC. Translation gives CASSSRTGVSYNEQFF.

The chain has TRBV11-3 and TRBJ2-1; 10 positions match TRBD1. The CDR3 has 15 amino acids. Germline V CDR1 and CDR2: SGHNT, YENEEA. After removal of 5 bases from V and 2 bases from J, the junction contained 3 bases not matched to a gene. The CDR3 DNA reads as TGTGCCAGCAGCGCCGGGACAGGGGCCTACAATGAGCAGTTCTTC. Amino acid sequence: CASSAGTGAYNEQFF. The full variable domain, rest sourced from reference TRBV11-3 and TRBJ2-1, is EAGVVQSPRYKIIEKKQPVAFWCNPISGHNTLYWYLQNLGQGPELLIRYENEEAVDDSQLPKDRFSAERLKGVDSTLKIQPAELGDSAVYLCASSAGTGAYNEQFFGPGTRLTVL.

The chain uses TRBV2 and TRBJ2-1; D may be TRBD2 (5 bases). The CDR3 covers 14 residues. In germline, CDR1 is SNHLY, CDR2 FYNNEI. Between the trimmed V and J ends, which lost 4 bases and 6 bases, there was a span of 13 bases. The CDR3: CASSVKWSGNEQFF. The CDR3 nucleotides read TGTGCCAGCAGTGTGAAATGGAGCGGCAATGAGCAGTTCTTC.

V gene TRBV4-3 combines with J gene TRBJ2-7, with 12 bases that match TRBD2. Losses at the gene ends were 3 bases for V and 6 bases for J; bases not matched to a gene: 9. This CDR3 is 16 amino acids long. Germline V lookup: CDR1 LGHNA, CDR2 YSLEER. The CDR3 protein is CASSQGPTSGRSEQYF. The CDR3 region has the DNA TGCGCCAGCAGCCAGGGACCAACTAGCGGGAGGAGCGAGCAGTACTTC.

This clone was seen a handful of times. V usage is TRBV7-3 and J usage is TRBJ2-2; D may be TRBD2 (6 bases). Germline V lookup: CDR1 SGHTA, CDR2 FQGTGA. V dropped 5 bases and J dropped 4 bases, with 8 bases sitting between them. CDR3 length equals 13 residues. The CDR3 DNA reads as TGTGCCAGCAGCCGGGACTTCACCGGGGAGCTGTTTTTT. Protein: CASSRDFTGELFF.

The rearrangement uses TRBV7-3 and TRBJ1-1, with TRBD1 matching over 9 bases. The CDR3 is made up of 14 amino acids. Germline-derived CDR1 and CDR2 are SGHTA and FQGTGA. Unmatched junction bases numbered 6, after V lost 5 bases and J lost 5 bases. DNA for the CDR3: TGTGCCAGCAGCAGGACAGGGGATGGGACTGAAGCTTTCTTT. Its protein product is CASSRTGDGTEAFF. Drawing the rest from reference TRBV7-3 and TRBJ1-1, the complete variable domain is GAGVSQTPSNKVTEKGKYVELRCDPISGHTALYWYRQSLGQGPEFLIYFQGTGAADDSGLPNDRFFAVRPEGSVSTLKIQRTERGDSAVYLCASSRTGDGTEAFFGQGTRLTVV.